This T cell receptor beta chain originates from a study of cytomegalovirus exposure and HLA in healthy donors. Study results and limitations: TCR beta chains associated with HLA were, in a later analysis, more clonally expanded than equally common others.

With 3 bases clipped from V and 5 bases from J, the junction kept 12 bases outside the gene matches. Per the germline V gene, CDR1 is LNHNV and CDR2 is YYDKDF (reference sequence). This CDR3 has 16 amino acids. Primers: 60 Vbeta forward and 13 Jbeta reverse. Sequencing used immunoSEQ multiplex PCR; TCRdb keeps in-frame clones, though not all of them. The sample includes about 200,000 clones, roughly three quarters of them seen just once. This clone was seen only a few times. Its antigen is unidentified. Sequenced input: PBMCs. The sequence was collected from a middle-aged man in good health and CMV-seronegative. The chain has TRBV15 and TRBJ2-5, with TRBD2 identical over 7 bases. CDR3 bases: TGTGCCACCAGCAGTGGAGGACTAGTCGGGGGGGAGACCCAGTACTTC. Translating gives CATSSGGLVGGETQYF.